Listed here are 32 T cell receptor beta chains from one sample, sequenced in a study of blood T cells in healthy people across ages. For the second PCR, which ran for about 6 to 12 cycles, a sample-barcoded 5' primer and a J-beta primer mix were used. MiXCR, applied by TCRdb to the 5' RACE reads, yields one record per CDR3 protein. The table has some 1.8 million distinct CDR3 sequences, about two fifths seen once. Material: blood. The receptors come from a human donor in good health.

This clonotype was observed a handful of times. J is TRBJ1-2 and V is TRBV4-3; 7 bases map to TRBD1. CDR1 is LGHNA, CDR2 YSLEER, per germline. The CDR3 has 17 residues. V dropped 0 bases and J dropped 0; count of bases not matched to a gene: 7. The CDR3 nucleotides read TGCGCCAGCAGCCAAGAGGGACAGTACTCGGCTAACTATGGCTACACCTTC. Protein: CASSQEGQYSANYGYTF.

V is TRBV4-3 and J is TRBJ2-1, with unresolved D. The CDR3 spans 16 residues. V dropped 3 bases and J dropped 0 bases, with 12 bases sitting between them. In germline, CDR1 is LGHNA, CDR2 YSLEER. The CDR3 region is CASSQRPSSSYNEQFF. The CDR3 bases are TGCGCCAGCAGCCAGAGACCCAGCAGCTCCTACAATGAGCAGTTCTTC.

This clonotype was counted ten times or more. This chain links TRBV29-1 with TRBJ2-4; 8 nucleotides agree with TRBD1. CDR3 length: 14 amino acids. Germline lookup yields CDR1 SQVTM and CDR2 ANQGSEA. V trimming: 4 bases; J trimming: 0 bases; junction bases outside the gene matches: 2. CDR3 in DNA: TGCAGCGTTGGGGACAGGCTAGCCAAAAACATTCAGTACTTC. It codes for CSVGDRLAKNIQYF.

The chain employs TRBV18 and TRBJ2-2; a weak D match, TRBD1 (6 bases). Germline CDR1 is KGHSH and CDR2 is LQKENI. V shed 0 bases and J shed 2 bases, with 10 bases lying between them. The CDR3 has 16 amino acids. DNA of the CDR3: TGTGCCAGCTCACCACCGAGGACAGTTAACACCGGGGAGCTGTTTTTT. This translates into CASSPPRTVNTGELFF.

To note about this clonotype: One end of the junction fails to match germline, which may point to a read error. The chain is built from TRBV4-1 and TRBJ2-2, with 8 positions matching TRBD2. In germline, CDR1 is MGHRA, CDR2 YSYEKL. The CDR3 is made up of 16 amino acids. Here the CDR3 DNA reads TGCGCCAACAGCCAACTGGGGACTAGAGACACCGGGGAGCTGTTTTTT. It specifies CANSQLGTRDTGELFF.

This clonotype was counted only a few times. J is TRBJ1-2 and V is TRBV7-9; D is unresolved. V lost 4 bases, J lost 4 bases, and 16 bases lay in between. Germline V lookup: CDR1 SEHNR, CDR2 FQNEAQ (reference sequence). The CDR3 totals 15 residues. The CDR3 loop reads CASSSADPGSYGYTF. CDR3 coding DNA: TGTGCCAGCAGCTCGGCCGACCCGGGGAGCTATGGCTACACCTTC.

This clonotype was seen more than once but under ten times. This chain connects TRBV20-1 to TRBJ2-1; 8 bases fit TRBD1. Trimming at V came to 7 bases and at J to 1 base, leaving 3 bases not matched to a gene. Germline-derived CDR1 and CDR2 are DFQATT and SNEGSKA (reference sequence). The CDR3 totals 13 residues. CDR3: CSGRQGSYNEQFF. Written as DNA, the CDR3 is TGCAGTGGGAGACAGGGGTCCTACAATGAGCAGTTCTTC.

The DNA of the CDR3 is TGTGCCAGCAGCGCCCAGGGGAGGAATCAGCCCCAGCATTTT. The encoded protein is CASSAQGRNQPQHF. The rearrangement links TRBV9 to TRBJ1-5; a possible D gene is TRBD1 (6 bases). Germline CDR1 SGDLS, CDR2 YYNGEE. CDR3 size: 14 residues. V was clipped by 3 bases and J by 4 bases, with 11 bases between them.

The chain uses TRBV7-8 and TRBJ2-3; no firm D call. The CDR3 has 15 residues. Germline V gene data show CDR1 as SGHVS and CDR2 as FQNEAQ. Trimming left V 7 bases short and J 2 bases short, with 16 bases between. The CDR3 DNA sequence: TGTGCCAGCAACCAACTGGCCATTAACACAGATACGCAGTATTTT. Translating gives CASNQLAINTDTQYF.

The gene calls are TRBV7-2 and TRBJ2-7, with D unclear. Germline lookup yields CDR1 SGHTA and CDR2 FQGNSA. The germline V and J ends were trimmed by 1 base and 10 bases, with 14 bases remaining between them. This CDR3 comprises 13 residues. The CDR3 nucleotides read TGTGCCAGCAGCTTAGGCCTAGGAGTCGGCCAGTACTTC. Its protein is CASSLGLGVGQYF.

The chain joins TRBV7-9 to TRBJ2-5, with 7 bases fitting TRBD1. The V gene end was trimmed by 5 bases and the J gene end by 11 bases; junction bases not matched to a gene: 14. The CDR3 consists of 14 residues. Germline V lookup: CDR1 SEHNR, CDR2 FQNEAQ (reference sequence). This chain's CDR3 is CASSTQTGRGEQYF. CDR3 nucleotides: TGTGCCAGCAGCACCCAGACAGGGAGAGGGGAGCAGTACTTC.

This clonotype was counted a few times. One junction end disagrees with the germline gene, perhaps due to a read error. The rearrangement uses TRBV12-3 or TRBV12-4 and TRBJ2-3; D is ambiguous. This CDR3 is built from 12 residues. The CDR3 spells CASSLNTDMQYF. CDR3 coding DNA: TGTGCCAGCAGTTTGAACACAGATATGCAGTATTTT.

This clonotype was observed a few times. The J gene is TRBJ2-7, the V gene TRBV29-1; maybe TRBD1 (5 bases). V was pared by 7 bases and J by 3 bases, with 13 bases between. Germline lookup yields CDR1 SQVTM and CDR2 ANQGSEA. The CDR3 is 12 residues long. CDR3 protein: CSGLGHDYEQYF. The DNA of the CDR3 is TGCAGCGGACTCGGACACGACTACGAGCAGTACTTC.

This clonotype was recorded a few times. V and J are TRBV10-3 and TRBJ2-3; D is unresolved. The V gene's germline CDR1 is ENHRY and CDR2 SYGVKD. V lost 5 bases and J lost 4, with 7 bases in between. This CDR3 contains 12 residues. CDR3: CAISSPPDTQYF. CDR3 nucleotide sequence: TGTGCCATCAGTTCCCCCCCAGATACGCAGTATTTT.

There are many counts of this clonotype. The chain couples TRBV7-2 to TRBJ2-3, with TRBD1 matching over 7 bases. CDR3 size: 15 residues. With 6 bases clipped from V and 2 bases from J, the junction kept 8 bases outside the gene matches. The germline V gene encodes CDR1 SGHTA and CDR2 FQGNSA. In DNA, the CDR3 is TGTGCCAGCAGTTATAGACAGGGCGCCACAGATACGCAGTATTTT. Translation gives CASSYRQGATDTQYF.

CDR3 loop: CSARRRGAGETQYF. CDR3 DNA: TGCAGTGCTAGACGCAGAGGGGCCGGGGAGACCCAGTACTTC. The V call is TRBV20-1, the J call TRBJ2-5; D might be TRBD1 or TRBD2, each matching 5 bases. Trimming stripped 2 bases from V and 5 bases from J, with 15 bases between. This CDR3 spans 14 amino acids. Germline V gene lookup returns CDR1 DFQATT and CDR2 SNEGSKA (reference sequence).

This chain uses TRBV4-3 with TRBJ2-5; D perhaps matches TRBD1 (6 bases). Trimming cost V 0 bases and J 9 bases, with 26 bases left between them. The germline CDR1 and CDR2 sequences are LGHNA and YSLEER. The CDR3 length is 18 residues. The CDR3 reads CASSQDDLRGARGSSQYF. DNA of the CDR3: TGCGCCAGCAGCCAAGATGATCTTAGAGGGGCCAGGGGTTCGTCCCAGTACTTC.

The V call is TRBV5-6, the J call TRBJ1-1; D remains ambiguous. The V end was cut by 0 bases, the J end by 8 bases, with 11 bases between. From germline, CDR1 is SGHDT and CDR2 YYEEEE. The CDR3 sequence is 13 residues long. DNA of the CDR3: TGTGCCAGCAGCTTGGTGAGTCAAGTGGAAGCTTTCTTT. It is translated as CASSLVSQVEAFF.

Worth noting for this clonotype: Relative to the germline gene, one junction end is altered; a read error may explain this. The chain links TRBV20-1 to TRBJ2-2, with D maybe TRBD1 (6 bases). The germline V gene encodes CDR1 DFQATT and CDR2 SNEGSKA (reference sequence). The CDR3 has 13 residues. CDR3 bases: TGCAGTGCTGGGGGCAGGGACACCGAGGAGCTGTTTTTT. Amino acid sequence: CSAGGRDTEELFF.

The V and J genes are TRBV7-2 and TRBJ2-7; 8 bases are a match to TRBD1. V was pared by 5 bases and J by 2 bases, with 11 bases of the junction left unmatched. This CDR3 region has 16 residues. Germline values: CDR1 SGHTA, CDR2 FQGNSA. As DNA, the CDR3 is TGTGCCAGCAGCATTACCGGGACAGGAGGGGCCTACGAGCAGTACTTC. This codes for CASSITGTGGAYEQYF.

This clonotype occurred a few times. The CDR3 here is CASNPGLVPYTQYF. The CDR3 region has the DNA TGTGCCAGCAACCCGGGACTAGTTCCGTATACGCAGTATTTT. The rearrangement joins TRBV2 to TRBJ2-3; 8 bases map to TRBD2. Trimming at V came to 7 bases and at J to 7 bases, leaving 10 bases not matched to a gene. Germline CDR1 and CDR2: SNHLY and FYNNEI. This CDR3 is 14 amino acids long.

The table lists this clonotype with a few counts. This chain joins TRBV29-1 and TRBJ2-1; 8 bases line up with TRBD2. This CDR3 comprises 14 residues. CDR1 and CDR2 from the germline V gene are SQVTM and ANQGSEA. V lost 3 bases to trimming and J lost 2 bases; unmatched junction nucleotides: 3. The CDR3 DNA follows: TGCAGCGTTGAGGGTAGCGGGACCTACAATGAGCAGTTCTTC. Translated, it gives CSVEGSGTYNEQFF.

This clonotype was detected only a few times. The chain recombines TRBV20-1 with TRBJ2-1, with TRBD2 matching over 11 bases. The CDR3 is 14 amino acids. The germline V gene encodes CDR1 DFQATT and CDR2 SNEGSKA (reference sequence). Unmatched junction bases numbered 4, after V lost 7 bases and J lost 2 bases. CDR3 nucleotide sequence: TGCAGTGTTAGCGGGGGGGCGCCCTACAATGAGCAGTTCTTC. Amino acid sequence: CSVSGGAPYNEQFF.

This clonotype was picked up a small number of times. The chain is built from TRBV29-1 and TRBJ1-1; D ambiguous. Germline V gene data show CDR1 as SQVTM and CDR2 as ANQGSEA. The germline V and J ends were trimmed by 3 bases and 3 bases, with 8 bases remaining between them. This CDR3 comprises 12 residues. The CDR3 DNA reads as TGCAGCGTTGATCCTCAGTACACTGAAGCTTTCTTT. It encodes CSVDPQYTEAFF. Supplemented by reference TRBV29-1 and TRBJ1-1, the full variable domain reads SAVISQKPSRDICQRGTSLTIQCQVDSQVTMMFWYRQQPGQSLTLIATANQGSEATYESGFVIDKFPISRPNLTFSTLTVSNMSPEDSSIYLCSVDPQYTEAFFGQGTRLTVV.

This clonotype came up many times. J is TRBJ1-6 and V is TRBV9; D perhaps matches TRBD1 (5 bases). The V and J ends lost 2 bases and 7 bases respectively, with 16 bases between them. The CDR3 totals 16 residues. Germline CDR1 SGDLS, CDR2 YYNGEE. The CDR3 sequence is CASSVGQGTSNSPLHF. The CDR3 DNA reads TGTGCCAGCAGCGTGGGGCAGGGAACATCAAATTCACCCCTCCACTTT.

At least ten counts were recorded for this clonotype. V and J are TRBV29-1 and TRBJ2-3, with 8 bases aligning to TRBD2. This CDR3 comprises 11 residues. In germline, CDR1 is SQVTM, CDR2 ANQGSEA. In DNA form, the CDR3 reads TGCTCGGGGGGGCTCACAGATACGCAGTATTTT. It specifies CSGGLTDTQYF.

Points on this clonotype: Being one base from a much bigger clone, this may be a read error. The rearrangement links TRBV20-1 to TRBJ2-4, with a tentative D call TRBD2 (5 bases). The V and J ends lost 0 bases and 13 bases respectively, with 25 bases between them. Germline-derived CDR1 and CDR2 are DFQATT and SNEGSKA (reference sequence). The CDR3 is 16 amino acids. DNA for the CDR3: TGCAGTGCTAGAGATTTCGGAGGCAGGTCCTACAATGAGCAGTACTTC. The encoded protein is CSARDFGGRSYNEQYF.

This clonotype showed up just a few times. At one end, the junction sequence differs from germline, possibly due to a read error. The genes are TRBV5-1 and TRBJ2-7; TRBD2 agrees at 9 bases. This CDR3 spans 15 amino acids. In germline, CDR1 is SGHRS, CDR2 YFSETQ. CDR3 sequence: CASGFTASGAYEQYF. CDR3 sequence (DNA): TGCGCCAGCGGCTTTACCGCTAGCGGGGCCTACGAGCAGTACTTC.

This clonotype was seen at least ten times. CDR3 sequence (DNA): TGCGCCAGCAGCCAGGGTACAGGGGGATCCTACAATGAGCAGTTCTTC. Protein sequence: CASSQGTGGSYNEQFF. The chain employs TRBV4-3 and TRBJ2-1, with 8 bases that match TRBD1. The ends lost 3 bases at V and 1 base at J; junction bases unmatched: 5. The CDR3 spans 16 residues. Germline assignment: CDR1 LGHNA and CDR2 YSLEER.

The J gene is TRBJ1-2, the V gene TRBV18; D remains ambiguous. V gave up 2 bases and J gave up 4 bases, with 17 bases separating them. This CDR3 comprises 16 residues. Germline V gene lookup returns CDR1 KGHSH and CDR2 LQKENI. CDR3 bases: TGTGCCAGCTCACCAATGGGTCGGCCAACCGGCTATGGCTACACCTTC. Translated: CASSPMGRPTGYGYTF.

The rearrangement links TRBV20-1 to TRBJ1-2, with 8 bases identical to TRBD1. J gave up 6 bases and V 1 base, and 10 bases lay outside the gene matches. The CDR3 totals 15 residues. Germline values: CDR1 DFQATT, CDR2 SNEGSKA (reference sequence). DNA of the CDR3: TGCAGTGCTAGAGTTGCAGGGGGCGCCGGGGATGGCTACACCTTC. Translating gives CSARVAGGAGDGYTF.

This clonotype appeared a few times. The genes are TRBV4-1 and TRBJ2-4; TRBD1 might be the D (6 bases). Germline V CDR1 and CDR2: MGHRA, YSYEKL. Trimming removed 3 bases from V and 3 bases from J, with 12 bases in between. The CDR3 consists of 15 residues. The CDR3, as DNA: TGCGCCAGCAGCCACACCACAGGGAACAAAAACATTCAGTACTTC. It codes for CASSHTTGNKNIQYF.